This T cell receptor beta chain was sequenced during a study of blood T cell repertoires in COVID-19. Turning to the study itself: COVID-19 samples collected from the United States, Italy and Spain covered acute and convalescent phases.

As originally analysed: How many nucleated cells were present was estimated from reference gene primer amplification. Method: immunoSEQ multiplex PCR; TCRdb's copy keeps in-frame clones and lacks some. For V, J and clone size, that table is used; D and trimming come from the DNA. Found here are roughly 500,000 clones, approximately 90% of them singletons; the top ten hold 1.8%. V lost 2 bases and J lost 4, with 9 bases in between. There are 14 residues in the CDR3. Germline V lookup: CDR1 KGHSH, CDR2 LQKENI. Sequencing used PBMCs or T cells enriched from blood (not recorded which). The origin of this receptor is a woman aged 40 to 50 who had recovered from COVID-19. This sequence joins TRBV18 and TRBJ2-1, with D unclear. CDR3 loop: CASSPAGRYNEQFF. In DNA, the CDR3 is TGTGCCAGCTCACCAGCAGGCAGGTACAATGAGCAGTTCTTC. The whole variable domain, remainder taken from reference TRBV18 and TRBJ2-1, is NAGVMQNPRHLVRRRGQEARLRCSPMKGHSHVYWYRQLPEEGLKFMVYLQKENIIDESGMPKERFSAEFPKEGPSILRIQQVVRGDSAAYFCASSPAGRYNEQFFGPGTRLTVL.